This paragraph covers one TCR beta chain sequence. The germline CDR1 and CDR2 sequences are MNHEY and SVGAGI. CDR3 length equals 14 residues. V shed 10 bases, J shed 6 bases, and the junction held 10 bases outside the gene matches. This sample is drawn from a study of blood T cell repertoires in COVID-19. The repertoire was sequenced with immunoSEQ multiplex PCR; TCRdb's copy has only in-frame clones and lacks some. The sample gives over 90,000 clones, approximately 74% of which show up once; approximately 4.1% is in the top ten. This rearrangement joins TRBV6-5 to TRBJ2-2; 8 bases align to TRBD1. The material sequenced was peripheral blood. This TCR was recovered from a man between 65 and 85 years old with COVID-19, enrolled during active disease. The CDR3 nucleotides are TGTGCCACCGAGTTAAGGACAGGGTCCGGGGAGCTGTTTTTT. Protein product: CATELRTGSGELFF.